This TCR beta chain is from a study of cytomegalovirus exposure and HLA in healthy donors. Both 60 Vbeta primers and 13 Jbeta primers went into the PCR. Repertoires were generated with immunoSEQ multiplex PCR, while TCRdb's copy carries only in-frame clones and drops some. The table lists approximately 87,000 clones, 81% of them singletons. Trimming stripped 5 bases from V and 3 bases from J, with 14 bases between. CDR1 and CDR2 from the germline V gene are PRHDT and FYEKMQ (reference sequence). This CDR3 is built from 14 residues. The chain carries TRBV13 and TRBJ2-7; D gene unclear. The specimen sequenced was PBMCs. The receptor was isolated from a woman in her 70s in good health and CMV-seropositive. In DNA, the CDR3 is TGTGCCAGCAGCAACCGGCCATCAGGCTACGAGCAGTACTTC. It translates to CASSNRPSGYEQYF.